This T cell receptor beta chain was sequenced for a study of CD8+CD57+ T cells in acquired aplastic anemia (dated by TCRdb to 2016 to 2019). In terms of the full investigation: Extracted DNA from sorted CD4+ and CD8+ cells averaged around 3.5 ug, ranging from roughly 0.2 to 30 ug. CD8+CD57+ expansion was defined as a frequency above the mean frequency observed in healthy subjects. Overall study outcomes, separate from this receptor: Between patients and healthy controls, no significant difference in CD8+ Simpson's diversity was found (P=0.060). Nearly 30 CD8+ CDR3 sequences were found in both patients and controls but appeared to be highly expressed in patients and within the immunodominant clones of the patients.

Flow cytometry had shown CD8+CD57+ cell expansion in the patients selected for sequencing. Every patient had a diagnosis of severe acquired aplastic anemia based on International Study of Aplastic Anemia and Agranulocytosis and Camitta criteria. Patients had received no therapy at the time of blood sampling. The study deep-sequenced TCR repertoires of sorted CD4+ and CD8+ blood T cells from severe aplastic anemia patients and healthy subjects. Patients were enrolled under clinicaltrials.gov protocols 00001620, 01623167, 00001397, 00071045, 00081523 and 00961064 in the USA. Ficoll-Paque density gradient centrifugation was used to isolate peripheral blood mononuclear cells. Before DNA extraction, CD4+ and CD8+ T cells were sorted by FACS or by magnetic beads. In its sample, this clonotype was seen a few times. Its specific antigen is unknown. The record has no base qualities; no much larger clone is one base away.

Genomic DNA was used as template for profiling of TCR beta VDJ combinations and CDR3 sequences. An Illumina HiSeq 2000 was used for TCR repertoire sequencing. The authors' pipeline ran thus. Repertoires were assessed using TRBV/TRBJ rearrangement plots, CDR3 size and DJ length profiles, and Simpson's diversity index. Whichever DNA sequence was most abundant in the deep sequencing data was defined as the immunodominant clone. CDR3 amino acid sequences were screened for sharing across subjects and compared with published repertoires and the VDJdb database. TCRdb's own reprocessing of the public reads used fastp at Q25 and MiXCR and kept productive beta chains. Rows merge per CDR3 protein into single entries with the most common DNA and genes. The V and J calls follow TCRdb's processing rather than the paper's. The sample table contains around 130,000 distinct CDR3 sequences; only one count was recorded for 55% to 60% of them. The biggest ten clones account for roughly 30% of the sample.

The sequencing input was sorted CD4+, CD8+, or CD8+CD57+ T cells (not recorded which) from PBMCs. The receptor was derived from a human donor with aplastic anemia.

CDR3 region: CASSIALAQPYEQYF. The DNA is TGTGCCAGTAGTATAGCACTAGCGCAACCCTACGAGCAGTACTTC. The rearranged segments are TRBV19 and TRBJ2-7; the central 7 bases match TRBD2. The CDR3 measures 15 amino acids from cysteine to phenylalanine. The sequence is cut down to CDR3 DNA, 45 bases in frame from base 1. According to the germline V gene (reference sequence), CDR1 reads LNHDA and CDR2 reads SQIVND. The germline V and J ends show losses of 1 base and 2 bases respectively, and no gene match explains 5 bases of the junction.